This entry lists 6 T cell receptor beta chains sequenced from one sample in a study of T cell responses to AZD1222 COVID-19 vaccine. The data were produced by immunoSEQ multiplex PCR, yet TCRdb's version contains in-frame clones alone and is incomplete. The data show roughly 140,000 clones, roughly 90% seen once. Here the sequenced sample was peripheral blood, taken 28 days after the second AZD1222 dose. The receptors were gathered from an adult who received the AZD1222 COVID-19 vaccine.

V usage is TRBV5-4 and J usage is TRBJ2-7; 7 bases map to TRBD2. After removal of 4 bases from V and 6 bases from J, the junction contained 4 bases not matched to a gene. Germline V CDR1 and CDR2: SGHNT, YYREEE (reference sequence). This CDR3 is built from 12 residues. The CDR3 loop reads CASSAGTIEQYF. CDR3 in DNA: TGTGCCAGCAGCGCCGGGACTATCGAGCAGTACTTC.

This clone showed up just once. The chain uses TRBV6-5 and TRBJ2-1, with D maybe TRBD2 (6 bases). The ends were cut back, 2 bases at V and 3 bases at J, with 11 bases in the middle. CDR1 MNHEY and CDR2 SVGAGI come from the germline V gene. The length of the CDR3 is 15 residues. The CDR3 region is CASSYPGLDYNEQFF. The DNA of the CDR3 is TGTGCCAGCAGTTACCCGGGACTGGACTACAATGAGCAGTTCTTC.

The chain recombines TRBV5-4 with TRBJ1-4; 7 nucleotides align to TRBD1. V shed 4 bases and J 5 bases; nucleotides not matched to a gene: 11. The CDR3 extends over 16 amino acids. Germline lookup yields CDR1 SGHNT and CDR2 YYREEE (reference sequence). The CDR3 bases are TGTGCCAGCAGCCCACAACCGGGACAGCGAAATGAAAAACTGTTTTTT. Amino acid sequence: CASSPQPGQRNEKLFF. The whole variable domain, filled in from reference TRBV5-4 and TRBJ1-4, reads ETGVTQSPTHLIKTRGQQVTLRCSSQSGHNTVSWYQQALGQGPQFIFQYYREEENGRGNFPPRFSGLQFPNYSSELNVNALELDDSALYLCASSPQPGQRNEKLFFGSGTQLSVL.

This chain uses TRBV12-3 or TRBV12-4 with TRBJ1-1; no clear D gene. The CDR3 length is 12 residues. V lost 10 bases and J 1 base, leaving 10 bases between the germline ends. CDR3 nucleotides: TGTGCCACCTTGGCAGCGAACACTGAAGCTTTCTTT. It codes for CATLAANTEAFF.

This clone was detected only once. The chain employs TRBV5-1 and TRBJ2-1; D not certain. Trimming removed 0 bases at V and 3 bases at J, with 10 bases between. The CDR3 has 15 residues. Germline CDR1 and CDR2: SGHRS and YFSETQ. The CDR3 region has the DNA TGCGCCAGCAGCTTGGGGGGTAGCATCTACAATGAGCAGTTCTTC. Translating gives CASSLGGSIYNEQFF. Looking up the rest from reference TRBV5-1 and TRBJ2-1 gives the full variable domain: KAGVTQTPRYLIKTRGQQVTLSCSPISGHRSVSWYQQTPGQGLQFLFEYFSETQRNKGNFPGRFSGRQFSNSRSEMNVSTLELGDSALYLCASSLGGSIYNEQFFGPGTRLTVL.

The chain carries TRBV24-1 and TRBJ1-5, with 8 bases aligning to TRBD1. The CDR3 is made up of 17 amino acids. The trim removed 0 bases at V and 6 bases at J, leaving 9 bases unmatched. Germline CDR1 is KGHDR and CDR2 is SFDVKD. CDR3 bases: TGTGCCACCAGTGATTTGAGCAGGGGGCCTGATTGTCAGCCCCAGCATTTT. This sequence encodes CATSDLSRGPDCQPQHF.